This TCR beta chain was captured in a study of Ad26.COV2.S vaccination and SARS-CoV-2 variants. Looking at the study overall: Each vaccinee took Ad26.COV2.S intramuscularly, once or twice 56 days apart.

The CDR3 consists of 13 residues. The V gene's germline CDR1 is KGHDR and CDR2 SFDVKD. Trimming removed 3 bases from V and 4 bases from J, with 8 bases in between. Treatment: over 15 received Ad26.COV2.S at low or high dose, single or two shots; roughly five received placebo; per-sample allocation not given. Following the first vaccine or placebo injection, samples were taken on day 63. This table comes from immunoSEQ multiplex PCR, and its TCRdb copy is limited to in-frame clones, with some not included. The sample has approximately 410,000 clones; about 90% are singletons. The sequences come from peripheral blood, collected in a trial of Ad26.COV2.S vaccine versus placebo. The rearrangement joins TRBV24-1 to TRBJ1-2; D ambiguous. This receptor was obtained from a person aged 18-60 years who received the Ad26.COV2.S COVID-19 vaccine or a placebo. CDR3 region: CATSDRRTYGYTF. The CDR3, as DNA: TGTGCCACCAGTGATCGTCGTACCTATGGCTACACCTTC.